This is a list of T cell receptor beta chains from one sample in a study of identical twins. TCRdb re-called the 5' RACE reads with MiXCR, one entry per CDR3 protein. The data hold 1.5 million to 2 million distinct CDR3 sequences, with less than 40% observed a single time. Material for sequencing was cord blood. Every receptor here comes from a newborn girl in good health. Both conserved end residues are part of each CDR3. D genes are given only for firm matches. For some rows the clone size is stated as once, few or many, or as a class when expanded; others skip it.

D	size	length	V	J	CDR3	DNA
TRBD2	few	14	TRBV29-1	TRBJ2-3	CSVESSGRTDTQYF	TGCAGCGTTGAGAGTAGCGGGCGCACAGATACGCAGTATTTT
TRBD1	.	15	TRBV28	TRBJ1-2	CASSFSDRRTYGYTF	TGTGCCAGCAGTTTTTCGGACAGGCGGACCTATGGCTACACCTTC
.	.	12	TRBV20-1	TRBJ1-5	CSASREDQPQHF	TGCAGTGCTAGCAGGGAGGATCAGCCCCAGCATTTT
.	few	16	TRBV6-6	TRBJ1-4	CASSYSSAGAGEKLFF	TGTGCCAGCAGTTACTCGAGTGCGGGGGCCGGGGAAAAACTGTTTTTT
.	.	15	TRBV20-1	TRBJ2-3	CSARDRLYQGDTQYF	TGCAGTGCTAGAGATAGGCTCTACCAGGGAGATACGCAGTATTTT
.	.	14	TRBV20-1	TRBJ1-1	CSAWKAGQNTEAFF	TGCAGTGCTTGGAAGGCAGGCCAGAACACTGAAGCTTTCTTT
.	few	16	TRBV27	TRBJ2-5	CASSLVSVRGQETQYF	TGTGCCAGCAGTTTAGTTTCTGTCAGGGGCCAAGAGACCCAGTACTTC
.	.	13	TRBV28	TRBJ1-5	CASSIDRQTPQHF	TGTGCCAGCAGCATCGACCGACAGACACCCCAGCATTTT
.	.	11	TRBV10-3	TRBJ2-5	CAISEYYGQYF	TGTGCCATCAGTGAGTACTACGGGCAGTACTTC
.	few	16	TRBV20-1	TRBJ2-4	CSASWAGRGAKNIQYF	TGCAGTGCTAGCTGGGCTGGTCGGGGAGCCAAAAACATTCAGTACTTC
.	.	15	TRBV5-1	TRBJ1-6	CASSLTFSYNSPLHF	TGCGCCAGCAGCTTGACCTTCTCCTATAATTCACCCCTCCACTTT
TRBD1	.	15	TRBV20-1	TRBJ2-7	CSARDPAGGPTEQYF	TGCAGTGCTAGAGATCCTGCAGGGGGTCCTACGGAGCAGTACTTC
TRBD2	.	15	TRBV5-1	TRBJ2-1	CASSASGGGYNEQFF	TGCGCCAGCAGCGCCAGCGGGGGGGGATACAATGAGCAGTTCTTC
.	.	17	TRBV3-1	TRBJ2-3	CASSQANIAGSTDTQYF	TGTGCCAGCAGCCAAGCGAACATCGCGGGTAGCACAGATACGCAGTATTTT
TRBD2	.	18	TRBV20-1	TRBJ2-7	CSARDLGTLASGAYEQYF	TGCAGTGCTAGAGATCTTGGAACTTTGGCTAGCGGGGCCTACGAGCAGTACTTC
TRBD1	.	17	TRBV5-1	TRBJ2-4	CASSPRTGGATKNIQYF	TGCGCCAGCAGCCCCCGGACAGGGGGCGCGACCAAAAACATTCAGTACTTC
TRBD2	.	20	TRBV2	TRBJ2-3	CASRATFLAGVITSTDTQYF	TGTGCCAGCAGGGCCACCTTTCTAGCGGGGGTGATCACTAGCACAGATACGCAGTATTTT
.	.	14	TRBV6-5	TRBJ1-3	CASSSRISGNTIYF	TGTGCCAGCAGTAGTAGGATTTCTGGAAACACCATATATTTT
TRBD1	few	19	TRBV5-1	TRBJ1-1	CASSFHSPNDRAGNTEAFF	TGCGCCAGCAGCTTCCACTCTCCGAATGACAGGGCTGGGAACACTGAAGCTTTCTTT
.	.	12	TRBV3-1	TRBJ2-3	CASSHRGVTQYF	TGTGCCAGCAGCCACAGGGGGGTTACGCAGTATTTT
.	.	15	TRBV24-1	TRBJ2-2	CATSSNEQVNGELFF	TGTGCCACCAGTTCGAATGAGCAGGTGAACGGGGAGCTGTTTTTT
.	.	14	TRBV7-9	TRBJ1-1	CASSLEGRAAEAFF	TGTGCCAGCAGCTTAGAGGGTCGAGCGGCTGAAGCTTTCTTT
.	few	15	TRBV27	TRBJ2-7	CASSLGPPWNYEQYF	TGTGCCAGCAGTTTAGGTCCGCCTTGGAACTACGAGCAGTACTTC
.	.	16	TRBV2	TRBJ1-1	CASSEAGTTLSTEAFF	TGTGCCAGCAGTGAAGCCGGGACAACCTTATCCACTGAAGCTTTCTTT
TRBD2	.	17	TRBV10-3	TRBJ2-5	CAISESALAGGPSEQYF	TGTGCCATCAGTGAGTCGGCGCTAGCGGGAGGGCCAAGTGAGCAGTACTTC
TRBD2	.	17	TRBV3-1	TRBJ2-1	CASSPRYTSGSRNEQFF	TGTGCCAGCAGCCCTCGCTATACTAGCGGGAGTAGGAATGAGCAGTTCTTC
.	once	14	TRBV20-1	TRBJ1-1	CSARVLAADTEAFF	TGCAGTGCTAGAGTTTTGGCTGCGGACACTGAAGCTTTCTTT
.	.	12	TRBV10-3	TRBJ1-5	CAISEWDQPQHF	TGTGCCATCAGTGAGTGGGATCAGCCCCAGCATTTT
.	.	12	TRBV2	TRBJ2-1	CASKEGPRGEFF	TGTGCCAGCAAGGAGGGGCCAAGGGGGGAGTTCTTC
.	many	12	TRBV12-3/TRBV12-4	TRBJ2-7	CASSFFGAEQYF	TGTGCCAGCAGTTTTTTCGGTGCCGAGCAGTACTTC
.	.	15	TRBV7-2	TRBJ2-1	CASRPPGHIYNEQFF	TGTGCCAGCAGACCTCCGGGACACATTTACAATGAGCAGTTCTTC
TRBD2	.	13	TRBV11-2	TRBJ2-1	CASSLGGDGEQFF	TGTGCCAGCAGCTTGGGGGGGGACGGTGAGCAGTTCTTC
TRBD2	.	16	TRBV4-1	TRBJ2-1	CASSQDLGLVSSEQFF	TGCGCCAGCAGCCAAGATCTTGGACTAGTGAGTAGTGAGCAGTTCTTC
TRBD1	.	16	TRBV24-1	TRBJ2-3	CATSEAGTGAADTQYF	TGTGCCACCAGTGAGGCCGGGACAGGGGCGGCGGATACGCAGTATTTT
.	.	11	TRBV5-1	TRBJ2-7	CASSSLYERYF	TGCGCCAGCAGCTCTCTCTACGAGCGGTACTTC
.	many	13	TRBV29-1	TRBJ1-2	CSVAAGGYYGYTF	TGCAGCGTTGCCGCAGGCGGGTACTATGGCTACACCTTC
TRBD1	.	15	TRBV11-2	TRBJ1-6	CASGLRTGGLSPLHF	TGTGCCAGCGGCTTACGGACAGGGGGTTTGTCACCCCTCCACTTT
.	many	13	TRBV12-3/TRBV12-4	TRBJ2-2	CASSLAVTGELFF	TGTGCCAGCAGTTTAGCAGTTACCGGGGAGCTGTTTTTT
.	once	13	TRBV3-1	TRBJ1-1	CASSHRAPTEAFF	TGTGCCAGCAGCCACAGAGCGCCCACTGAAGCTTTCTTT
TRBD2	.	18	TRBV5-1	TRBJ2-7	CASSGLGLGGSSYNEQYF	TGCGCCAGCAGCGGACTAGGTTTGGGGGGGAGCTCCTACAATGAGCAGTACTTC
.	few	13	TRBV21-1	TRBJ1-2	CASPDRGNYGYTF	TGTGCCAGCCCGGACAGGGGAAACTATGGCTACACCTTC
TRBD1	.	16	TRBV7-8	TRBJ2-2	CASSLMWGQGTGELFF	TGTGCCAGCAGCTTAATGTGGGGACAGGGCACCGGGGAGCTGTTTTTT
.	.	13	TRBV2	TRBJ2-3	CASSGEATDTQYF	TGTGCCAGCAGTGGGGAAGCCACAGATACGCAGTATTTT
.	.	14	TRBV7-2	TRBJ2-1	CASSGELAYNEQFF	TGTGCCAGCAGCGGGGAACTAGCCTACAATGAGCAGTTCTTC
.	.	17	TRBV7-9	TRBJ2-5	CASSLLHGLRTYNEQYF	TGTGCCAGCAGCTTATTGCACGGACTCCGGACCTACAATGAGCAGTACTTC
.	.	14	TRBV20-1	TRBJ2-1	CSAREGHLYNEQFF	TGCAGTGCTAGAGAGGGACACCTTTACAATGAGCAGTTCTTC
TRBD2	.	16	TRBV7-2	TRBJ2-1	CASSFYRGGSYNEQFF	TGTGCCAGCAGCTTTTATCGGGGGGGCTCCTACAATGAGCAGTTCTTC
.	.	15	TRBV10-3	TRBJ1-2	CAISESFDSGAGYTF	TGTGCCATCAGTGAGTCCTTCGACAGCGGGGCTGGCTACACCTTC
TRBD1	.	15	TRBV20-1	TRBJ1-5	CSAPRTGGGNQPQHF	TGCAGTGCTCCCCGGACAGGGGGCGGCAATCAGCCCCAGCATTTT
TRBD2	.	14	TRBV20-1	TRBJ2-7	CSARVSGRNYEQYF	TGCAGTGCTAGAGTTAGCGGGAGGAACTACGAGCAGTACTTC